This T cell receptor (beta chain) was obtained from a study of CD8+ T cells in alopecia areata. Study outcomes and limitations: Normal scalp had lower clonality than lesional scalp, with alopecia totalis/universalis lesions showing this most strongly.

Once RNA had been extracted, it was reverse transcribed into cDNA to act as the sequencing template. TCRdb keeps only in-frame clones here, not all; method: immunoSEQ multiplex PCR. The sample yields 110,000 or so clones, approximately 58% seen once. By proportion, this clone is medium-sized. Its antigen is undetermined. There are 15 residues in the CDR3. V trimming: 5 bases; J trimming: 6 bases; junction bases outside the gene matches: 8. Germline V gene lookup returns CDR1 MRHNA and CDR2 SNTAGT. V and J are TRBV6-4 and TRBJ2-3; 10 nucleotides match TRBD2. This TCR was recovered from a human donor in good health. Material: CD4+ T cells sorted from blood. The CDR3 is CASSLAGEPYDTQYF. The CDR3 coding sequence is TGTGCCAGCAGTCTAGCGGGGGAACCTTACGATACGCAGTATTTT.